This entry lists 27 T cell receptor beta chains sequenced from one sample in a study of shared clonotypes between healthy human individuals. Assay: immunoSEQ multiplex PCR; the TCRdb copy retains only in-frame clones and omits some. The repertoire holds 2 million to 2.5 million clones, with about 94% as singletons. The sample was naive CD4+ T cells sorted from blood. This sample's subset: CD45RA+ positively selected. The receptor set was obtained from a man younger than 30 in good health.

The DNA for the CDR3 is TGTGCCAGCAGCCCGGGCCGACAGGTCGGCGAGCAGTACTTC. Translated, it gives CASSPGRQVGEQYF. The J gene is TRBJ2-7, the V gene TRBV7-3; possible D gene TRBD1, 6 bases. Germline V lookup: CDR1 SGHTA, CDR2 FQGTGA. This CDR3 is 14 amino acids long. V was clipped by 5 bases and J by 6 bases, with 17 bases between them.

The V call is TRBV4-1, the J call TRBJ1-5, with D hard to call. Germline CDR1 MGHRA, CDR2 YSYEKL. This CDR3 has 14 residues. Trimming left V 2 bases short and J 5 bases short, with 10 bases between. The CDR3 sequence is CASSQNMADQPQHF. The CDR3 DNA is TGCGCCAGCAGCCAAAATATGGCGGATCAGCCCCAGCATTTT.

The rearrangement joins TRBV5-1 to TRBJ2-2; D ambiguous. The V and J ends lost 4 bases and 1 base respectively, with 11 bases between them. The CDR3 contains 15 residues. The germline V gene has CDR1 SGHRS and CDR2 YFSETQ. The CDR3 DNA is TGCGCCAGCAGCCCCGTGACCATGAACACCGGGGAGCTGTTTTTT. Translation gives CASSPVTMNTGELFF.

The chain carries TRBV9 and TRBJ2-7, with D possibly being TRBD1 or TRBD2 (5 bases each). Germline-derived CDR1 and CDR2 are SGDLS and YYNGEE. CDR3 length: 14 residues. With 4 bases removed from V and 3 bases from J, the gap between germline ends came to 14 bases. The CDR3 loop reads CASSLGRSNYEQYF. The CDR3 DNA reads TGTGCCAGCAGCTTGGGACGTTCGAACTACGAGCAGTACTTC.

The chain links TRBV7-2 to TRBJ1-1; D call uncertain. V was shortened by 7 bases and J by 6 bases, with 9 bases between the two germline ends. Germline V gene lookup returns CDR1 SGHTA and CDR2 FQGNSA. The CDR3 totals 11 residues. This CDR3 reads CASKNYSEAFF. The CDR3 bases are TGTGCCAGCAAAAATTACTCTGAAGCTTTCTTT.

For this clone: This sample also contains other DNA sequences that code for the same CDR3. The rearrangement uses TRBV6-5 and TRBJ1-1; D is ambiguous. V lost 1 base and J lost 0, with 9 bases in between. The CDR3 consists of 15 residues. The germline V gene has CDR1 MNHEY and CDR2 SVGAGI. The CDR3 region is CASSYWGPMNTEAFF. The CDR3 DNA is TGTGCCAGCAGTTACTGGGGTCCTATGAACACTGAAGCTTTCTTT.

This clone occurred once. J is TRBJ1-4 and V is TRBV2; the D is unclear. Trimming stripped 2 bases from V and 8 bases from J, with 12 bases between. CDR3 length: 14 residues. The germline CDR1 and CDR2 sequences are SNHLY and FYNNEI. CDR3 DNA: TGTGCCAGCAGTGAACAACATTCGTCGGAAAAACTGTTTTTT. It encodes CASSEQHSSEKLFF. The full variable domain, its missing parts supplied by reference TRBV2 and TRBJ1-4, is EPEVTQTPSHQVTQMGQEVILRCVPISNHLYFYWYRQILGQKVEFLVSFYNNEISEKSEIFDDQFSVERPDGSNFTLKIRSTKLEDSAMYFCASSEQHSSEKLFFGSGTQLSVL.

This rearrangement joins TRBV28 to TRBJ2-5; a weak D match, TRBD2 (5 bases). Germline V gives CDR1 MDHEN, CDR2 SYDVKM. V lost 1 base and J 5 bases, leaving 11 bases between the germline ends. CDR3 length equals 14 residues. CDR3 DNA: TGTGCCAGCAGTTTATCCCGGCTAGCTGAGACCCAGTACTTC. Protein sequence: CASSLSRLAETQYF. Filled out from reference TRBV28 and TRBJ2-5, the complete variable domain reads DVKVTQSSRYLVKRTGEKVFLECVQDMDHENMFWYRQDPGLGLRLIYFSYDVKMKEKGDIPEGYSVSREKKERFSLILESASTNQTSMYLCASSLSRLAETQYFGPGTRLLVL.

In its sample, this clone was seen once. This chain links TRBV18 with TRBJ2-5, with 8 bases aligning to TRBD2. The V gene end was trimmed by 0 bases and the J gene end by 0 bases; junction bases not matched to a gene: 6. Germline-derived CDR1 and CDR2 are KGHSH and LQKENI. This CDR3 has 17 residues. CDR3 sequence reads: CASSPPRGTSDQETQYF. CDR3 DNA: TGTGCCAGCTCACCACCGAGAGGGACTAGTGACCAAGAGACCCAGTACTTC.

J is TRBJ1-2 and V is TRBV21-1. TRBV21-1 is tagged as a pseudogene. There are 14 residues in the CDR3. The CDR3 is CASSKGRVNYGYTF. The CDR3 nucleotides read TGTGCCAGCAGCAAAGGAAGGGTTAACTATGGCTACACCTTC.

This chain joins TRBV6-5 and TRBJ1-6; D is possibly TRBD1 (6 bases). Germline V gene data show CDR1 as MNHEY and CDR2 as SVGAGI. V dropped 6 bases and J dropped 10 bases, with 16 bases sitting between them. The CDR3 totals 14 residues. This CDR3 is CASRPRGGHSPLHF. The CDR3, as DNA: TGTGCCAGCAGGCCCCGGGGGGGGCACTCACCCCTCCACTTT.

The chain uses TRBV5-1 and TRBJ2-3; 7 positions agree with TRBD2. From germline, CDR1 is SGHRS and CDR2 YFSETQ. V shed 0 bases and J 4 bases; nucleotides not matched to a gene: 8. CDR3 length: 16 amino acids. CDR3 region: CASSLAMGLKADTQYF. In DNA, the CDR3 is TGCGCCAGCAGCTTGGCCATGGGACTAAAGGCAGATACGCAGTATTTT.

Written as DNA, the CDR3 is TGTGCCAGCAGCTCCGGGACAGGGGATTCACCCCTCCACTTT. It codes for CASSSGTGDSPLHF. J is TRBJ1-6 and V is TRBV7-9, with TRBD1 identical over 10 bases. V lost 4 bases and J lost 8; bases outside the gene matches: 2. The V gene's germline CDR1 is SEHNR and CDR2 FQNEAQ (reference sequence). The CDR3 length is 14 residues.

The V gene is TRBV6-5, the J gene TRBJ2-1, with 11 bases aligning to TRBD2. CDR3 length: 14 residues. CDR1 is MNHEY, CDR2 SVGAGI, per germline. The V gene end was trimmed by 6 bases and the J gene end by 4 bases; junction bases not matched to a gene: 2. The DNA of the CDR3 is TGTGCCAGCAGGCTAGCGGGAGGTTACAATGAGCAGTTCTTC. Translation: CASRLAGGYNEQFF.

The chain recombines TRBV28 with TRBJ1-2; 7 nucleotides align to TRBD1. V gave up 4 bases and J gave up 4 bases; unmatched junction bases: 12. CDR1 and CDR2 from the germline V gene are MDHEN and SYDVKM. The CDR3 sequence is 16 residues long. CDR3 sequence (DNA): TGTGCCAGCAGTTCAGATGGGACAGCATCTGGCTATGGCTACACCTTC. The encoded protein is CASSSDGTASGYGYTF.

This clone showed up just once. The chain combines TRBV5-6 with TRBJ2-5; 8 bases agree with TRBD2. V lost 4 bases and J lost 0; bases outside the gene matches: 8. The CDR3 spans 16 residues. Germline V gene data show CDR1 as SGHDT and CDR2 as YYEEEE. CDR3 in amino acids: CASSLGTRAYQETQYF. CDR3 coding DNA: TGTGCCAGCAGCCTTGGGACTAGGGCTTACCAAGAGACCCAGTACTTC.

This clone was seen a handful of times. The chain carries TRBV5-1 and TRBJ1-6; no clear D gene. V gave up 3 bases and J gave up 0 bases, with 10 bases separating them. The germline V gene has CDR1 SGHRS and CDR2 YFSETQ. The length of the CDR3 is 16 residues. CDR3 in amino acids: CASSSTVGSYNSPLHF. As DNA, the CDR3 is TGCGCCAGCAGCTCAACAGTCGGCTCCTATAATTCACCCCTCCACTTT.

This sequence joins TRBV27 and TRBJ1-1; no firm D call. Germline lookup yields CDR1 MNHEY and CDR2 SMNVEV (reference sequence). V shed 9 bases and J shed 5 bases, with 22 bases lying between them. This CDR3 spans 15 amino acids. CDR3 amino acids: CASAKEGLGRTEAFF. The DNA of the CDR3 is TGTGCCAGTGCCAAGGAGGGCCTCGGGAGGACTGAAGCTTTCTTT.

The chain is built from TRBV6-4 and TRBJ2-7; no clear D gene. V was cut by 4 bases and J by 0 bases, with 7 bases left in between. The CDR3 totals 13 residues. Germline CDR1 and CDR2: MRHNA and SNTAGT. The CDR3, as DNA: TGTGCCAGCAGTGTCGAGCCCTCCTACGAGCAGTACTTC. Protein product: CASSVEPSYEQYF.

The rearrangement uses TRBV7-8 and TRBJ1-5, with D tentatively TRBD1 (5 bases). Germline V lookup: CDR1 SGHVS, CDR2 FQNEAQ. The CDR3 totals 16 residues. V lost 0 bases and J 4 bases, leaving 13 bases between the germline ends. DNA of the CDR3: TGTGCCAGCAGCTTAGCGCCGGCAGGGAAAAATCAGCCCCAGCATTTT. This gives the protein CASSLAPAGKNQPQHF. The entire variable domain, with the rest obtained from reference TRBV7-8 and TRBJ1-5, is as follows: GAGVSQSPRYKVAKRGQDVALRCDPISGHVSLFWYQQALGQGPEFLTYFQNEAQLDKSGLPSDRFFAERPEGSVSTLKIQRTQQEDSAVYLCASSLAPAGKNQPQHFGDGTRLSIL.

The CDR3 region is CASSISYANTEAFF. CDR3 DNA sequence: TGTGCCAGTAGTATAAGCTACGCGAACACTGAAGCTTTCTTT. The rearrangement joins TRBV19 to TRBJ1-1; D ambiguous. The germline gives CDR1 LNHDA, CDR2 SQIVND (reference sequence). With 2 bases removed from V and 1 base from J, the gap between germline ends came to 8 bases. The CDR3 length is 14 residues. Variable domain in full (rest from reference TRBV19 and TRBJ1-1): DGGITQSPKYLFRKEGQNVTLSCEQNLNHDAMYWYRQDPGQGLRLIYYSQIVNDFQKGDIAEGYSVSREKKESFPLTVTSAQKNPTAFYLCASSISYANTEAFFGQGTRLTVV.

V usage is TRBV5-4 and J usage is TRBJ2-7, with D possibly being TRBD1 (5 bases). Per germline, CDR1 SGHNT and CDR2 YYREEE (reference sequence). V was clipped by 2 bases and J by 2 bases, with 14 bases between them. The CDR3 consists of 15 residues. The CDR3 region is CASSLTGGLTYEQYF. The CDR3 DNA reads TGTGCCAGCAGCTTAACAGGCGGTCTGACCTACGAGCAGTACTTC.

J is TRBJ1-3 and V is TRBV19; D remains unclear. The CDR3 is 14 residues long. CDR1 LNHDA and CDR2 SQIVND come from the germline V gene (reference sequence). V was clipped by 7 bases and J by 3 bases, with 13 bases between them. DNA of the CDR3: TGTGCCAGTATGGAGGGCTTGTATGGAAACACCATATATTTT. As protein: CASMEGLYGNTIYF.

V usage is TRBV7-2 and J usage is TRBJ2-3; 7 bases are a match to TRBD1. This CDR3 has 15 amino acids. CDR1 SGHTA and CDR2 FQGNSA come from the germline V gene. Trimming took 5 bases from V and 0 from J; bases not matched to a gene: 5. The CDR3 is CASSRWDSSTDTQYF. CDR3 DNA sequence: TGTGCCAGCAGCCGCTGGGACAGTAGCACAGATACGCAGTATTTT. Together with reference TRBV7-2 and TRBJ2-3, the CDR3 gives the full variable domain: GAGVSQSPSNKVTEKGKDVELRCDPISGHTALYWYRQSLGQGLEFLIYFQGNSAPDKSGLPSDRFSAERTGGSVSTLTIQRTQQEDSAVYLCASSRWDSSTDTQYFGPGTRLTVL.

This clone was seen only a few times. Distinct nucleotide sequences in the sample also encode this CDR3. The chain carries TRBV7-9 and TRBJ2-5; D remains unclear. Trimming removed 2 bases at V and 1 base at J, with 2 bases between. This CDR3 has 12 amino acids. Germline values: CDR1 SEHNR, CDR2 FQNEAQ (reference sequence). The CDR3 sequence: CASSLPQETQYF. In nucleotides, the CDR3 is TGTGCCAGCAGCTTACCCCAAGAGACCCAGTACTTC.

A few counts support this clone. The V gene is TRBV6-1, the J gene TRBJ1-1; D remains unclear. The CDR3 covers 16 residues. Germline V gene lookup returns CDR1 MNHNS and CDR2 SASEGT. V gave up 2 bases and J gave up 1 base, with 14 bases separating them. DNA for the CDR3: TGTGCCAGCAGTGAATGGGCGAGGGCATCGAACACTGAAGCTTTCTTT. Translated: CASSEWARASNTEAFF.

J is TRBJ1-5 and V is TRBV23-1, with D tentatively TRBD1 (5 bases). TRBV23-1 is designated an ORF whose function remains uncertain. The CDR3 totals 16 residues. Trimming stripped 1 base from V and 7 bases from J, with 17 bases between. As DNA, the CDR3 is TGCGCCAGCAGTCAATGGGAAGGGGAGACTGGACAGCCCCAGCATTTT. This codes for CASSQWEGETGQPQHF.